The rows below give T cell receptor beta chains drawn from one sample of a study of blood T cell repertoires in COVID-19. The method was immunoSEQ multiplex PCR; TCRdb's version includes in-frame clones alone and lacks a portion of them. In the table there are approximately 530,000 clones, roughly 91% of which are singletons. The source material was peripheral blood. These receptors all stem from a woman aged 45 to 65 with COVID-19, enrolled during active disease. Each CDR3 is given without its conserved first and last residue.

CDR3 protein,J gene,V gene
ASRPFGDFATNEKLF,TRBJ1-4,TRBV19
ASSPTGGHTPNTIY,TRBJ1-3,TRBV18
ASHNSPHLAGENEQY,TRBJ2-7,TRBV18
ASSRGGHTEAF,TRBJ1-1,TRBV6-5
ASRPSVAGDYEQY,TRBJ2-7,TRBV5-1
ASSRQTGAIYPEY,TRBJ2-7,TRBV11-1
ASSLSAPRVTQY,TRBJ2-3,TRBV28
ASSLGLSNTEAF,TRBJ1-1,TRBV5-1
ASSLEGTGTEKLF,TRBJ1-4,TRBV5-1
ASSFLRGRNQPQH,TRBJ1-5,TRBV7-3
ASSGVTGNTIY,TRBJ1-3,TRBV2